The TCR beta chain under discussion was sequenced for a study of memory CD4+ T cells and cytomegalovirus serostatus (dated by TCRdb to the late 2010s). For the study in its entirety: The cohort comprised around 35 healthy Belgian adults, 9 CMV seropositive and about 25 CMV seronegative. The study sequenced CD4+ memory TCRbeta repertoires of a Belgian cohort with known cytomegalovirus serostatus to replicate a published TCR-based CMV serostatus classifier.

Genomic DNA was extracted from sorted cells with the Quick-DNA Microprep Kit. TCRbeta DNA was amplified with the immunoSEQ hsTCRbeta kit following the manufacturer's protocol. TCRbeta libraries were sequenced on an Illumina MiSeq instrument. The original pipeline was this. Once out-of-frame sequences had been removed, 2,204,828 distinct TCRbeta sequences were left, which works out to an average of roughly 70,000 per individual. Two values were used to score each individual: the count of about 150 previously reported CMV-associated TCRbeta sequences and the total count of productive distinct TCRbeta sequences. A beta-binomial model was reimplemented in Python, and scikit-learn random forests with default parameters were trained on US cohort data. Classifier performance on the Belgian cohort was summarized as median AUC with percentile confidence intervals calculated over 10,000 bootstrap iterations. Drawn from immuneACCESS, this table holds only the in-frame rearrangements with V and J called that TCRdb kept. Clones are partly lost; checked studies trace under half to an unresolved V gene and leave the rest unexplained. V and J calls and clone size are given by that table; D and trimming were obtained from the DNA. The sample data list about 27,000 clones, and 60% to 85% of these were observed just once. Roughly 0.98% of the sample is taken by the ten largest.

Single viable CD3+CD4+CD8-CD45RO+ cells were sorted as memory CD4+ T cells on a FACSAria II. CMV serostatus was determined using a Roche Elecsys assay that detects serum IgG against CMV pp150, pp28, p38 and p52. Following thawing, total CD4+ T cells were enriched through positive selection using CD4 magnetic microbeads. Samples originated from another study that specifically interrogated the CD4+ T cell memory repertoire. Following standard operating procedures, peripheral blood mononuclear cells were isolated and cryopreserved, while serum was kept at -80 degrees C. Staining used CD3-PerCP (BW264/56), CD4-APC (RPA-T4), CD45RO-PE (UCHT1) and CD8-Pacific Orange (3B5) antibodies, with Sytox blue excluding non-viable cells. V is cut back by 3 bases and J by 3 bases, with 6 bases in the junction unmatched. CDR1 is given as GTSNPN and CDR2 as SVGIG, both from the germline V gene (reference sequence). There are 14 amino acids in the CDR3, from cysteine to phenylalanine inclusive. The retained sequence is limited to the CDR3, 42 bases, with the frame set at the first base.

Study-level results and caveats: A median bootstrapped AUC of roughly 0.94 with a 95% CI of 0.76-1.00 was achieved on the Belgian cohort by the original-framework classifier. Only CD4+CD45RO+ memory cells were sequenced, in contrast to the original study, which included naive and memory CD4+ and CD8+ populations. The results were interpreted as suggesting that the CMV-associated TCR signature is largely present in the CD4+ memory repertoire. For CMV serostatus prediction, a median bootstrapped AUC of approximately 0.95 was reached with the original framework, and a median bootstrapped AUC of around 0.89 was reached with a US-trained random forest. Of fewer than 200 previously reported CMV-associated TCRbeta sequences, 55 to 75 appeared in the CD4+ memory repertoires, each in one to five individuals.

For this clone: The antigen it binds to is not known. Per-nucleotide qualities are absent, and no much larger clonotype sits a single base away.

The sequence is built from TRBV30 and TRBJ2-7; a stretch of 9 junction bases matches TRBD1. Sequencing input: memory CD4+ T cells from blood. The clonotype originates from an adult in good health and CMV-seronegative. Here is the DNA: TGTGCCTGGAGGCGGACAGGGGAGGGCTACGAGCAGTACTTC. Translated, this gives CAWRRTGEGYEQYF.